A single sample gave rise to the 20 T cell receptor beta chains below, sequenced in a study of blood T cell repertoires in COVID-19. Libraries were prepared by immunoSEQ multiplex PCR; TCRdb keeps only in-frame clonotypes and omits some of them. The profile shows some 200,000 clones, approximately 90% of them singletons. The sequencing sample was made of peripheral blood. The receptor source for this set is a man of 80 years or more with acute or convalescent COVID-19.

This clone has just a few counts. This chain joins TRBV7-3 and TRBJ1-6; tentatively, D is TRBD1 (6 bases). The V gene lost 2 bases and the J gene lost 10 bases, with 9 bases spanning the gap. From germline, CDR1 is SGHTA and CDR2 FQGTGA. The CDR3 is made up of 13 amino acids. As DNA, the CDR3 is TGTGCCAGCAGCTTATGGGGGCAATCACCCCTCCACTTT. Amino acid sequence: CASSLWGQSPLHF.

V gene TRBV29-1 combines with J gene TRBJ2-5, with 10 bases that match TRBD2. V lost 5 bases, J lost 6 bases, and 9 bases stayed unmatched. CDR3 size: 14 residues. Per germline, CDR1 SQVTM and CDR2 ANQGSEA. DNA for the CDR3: TGCAGCGTTCTTGAGCGGGAGGGCCGTCAGACCCAGTACTTC. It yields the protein CSVLEREGRQTQYF.

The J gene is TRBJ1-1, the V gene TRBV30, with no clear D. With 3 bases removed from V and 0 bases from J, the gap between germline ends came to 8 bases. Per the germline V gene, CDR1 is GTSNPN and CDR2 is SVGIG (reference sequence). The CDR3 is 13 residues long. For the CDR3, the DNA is TGTGCCTGGAGGGGCCAGTTGAACACTGAAGCTTTCTTT. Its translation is CAWRGQLNTEAFF.

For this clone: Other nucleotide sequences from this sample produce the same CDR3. This CDR3 is CASSLAGTGGYNEQFF. CDR3 nucleotide sequence: TGCGCCAGCAGCTTGGCCGGGACAGGGGGCTACAATGAGCAGTTCTTC. The gene calls are TRBV5-1 and TRBJ2-1; 11 nucleotides align to TRBD1. The CDR3 runs to 16 residues. V was clipped by 0 bases and J by 3 bases; unmatched bases: 2. CDR1 and CDR2 from the germline V gene are SGHRS and YFSETQ.

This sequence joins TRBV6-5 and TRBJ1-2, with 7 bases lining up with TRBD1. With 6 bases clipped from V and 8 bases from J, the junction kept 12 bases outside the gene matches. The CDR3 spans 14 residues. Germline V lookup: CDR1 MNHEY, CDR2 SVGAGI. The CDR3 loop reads CASRPQGKNRGYTF. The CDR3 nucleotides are TGTGCCAGCAGGCCACAGGGGAAAAATAGGGGCTACACCTTC.

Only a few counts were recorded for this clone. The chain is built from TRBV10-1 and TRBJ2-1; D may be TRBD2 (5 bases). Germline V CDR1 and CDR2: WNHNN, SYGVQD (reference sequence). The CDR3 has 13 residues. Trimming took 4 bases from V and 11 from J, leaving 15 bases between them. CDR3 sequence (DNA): TGCGCCAGCAGTGGCCTGGTAGGAGGTCAGCAGTTCTTC. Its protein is CASSGLVGGQQFF.

The CDR3 here is CASSLQGAGGKETQYF. The CDR3 nucleotides read TGTGCCAGCTCACTACAGGGGGCCGGGGGAAAAGAGACCCAGTACTTC. The chain links TRBV18 to TRBJ2-5, with 9 bases matching TRBD1. V trimming: 4 bases; J trimming: 3 bases; junction bases outside the gene matches: 9. The germline CDR1 and CDR2 sequences are KGHSH and LQKENI. The length of the CDR3 is 16 residues.

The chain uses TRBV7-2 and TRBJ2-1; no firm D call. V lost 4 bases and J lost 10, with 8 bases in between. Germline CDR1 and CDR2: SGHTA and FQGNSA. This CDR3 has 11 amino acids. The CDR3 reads CASSSSLEQFF. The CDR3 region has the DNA TGTGCCAGCAGCTCCTCCCTAGAGCAGTTCTTC.

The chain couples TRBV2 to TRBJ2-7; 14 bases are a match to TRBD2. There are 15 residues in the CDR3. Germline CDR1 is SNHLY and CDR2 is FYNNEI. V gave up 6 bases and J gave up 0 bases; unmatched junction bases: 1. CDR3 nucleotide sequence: TGTGCCAGCAGGGGGACTAGCGGGAGCTCCTACGAGCAGTACTTC. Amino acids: CASRGTSGSSYEQYF. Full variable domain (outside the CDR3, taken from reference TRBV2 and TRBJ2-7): EPEVTQTPSHQVTQMGQEVILRCVPISNHLYFYWYRQILGQKVEFLVSFYNNEISEKSEIFDDQFSVERPDGSNFTLKIRSTKLEDSAMYFCASRGTSGSSYEQYFGPGTRLTVT.

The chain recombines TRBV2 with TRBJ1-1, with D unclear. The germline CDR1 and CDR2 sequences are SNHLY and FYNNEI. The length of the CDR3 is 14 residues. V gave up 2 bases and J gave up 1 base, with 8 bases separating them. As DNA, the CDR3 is TGTGCCAGCAGTGAACTCAGAAAGAACACTGAAGCTTTCTTT. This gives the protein CASSELRKNTEAFF.

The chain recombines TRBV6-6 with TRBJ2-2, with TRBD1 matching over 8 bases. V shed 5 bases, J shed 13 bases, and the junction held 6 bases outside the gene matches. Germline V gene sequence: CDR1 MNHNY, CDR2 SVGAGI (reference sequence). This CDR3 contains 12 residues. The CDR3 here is CASSPWDRWLFF. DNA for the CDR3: TGTGCCAGCAGTCCTTGGGACAGGTGGCTGTTTTTT.

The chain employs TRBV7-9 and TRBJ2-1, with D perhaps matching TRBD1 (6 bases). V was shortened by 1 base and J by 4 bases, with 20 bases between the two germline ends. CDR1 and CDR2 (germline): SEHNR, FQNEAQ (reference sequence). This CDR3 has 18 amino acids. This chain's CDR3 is CASSLGSLGAIEYNEQFF. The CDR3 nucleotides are TGTGCCAGCAGCTTAGGATCGCTGGGGGCGATTGAGTACAATGAGCAGTTCTTC.

The CDR3 spells CSGASNTEAFF. CDR3 coding DNA: TGCAGCGGGGCCTCTAACACTGAAGCTTTCTTT. The rearrangement joins TRBV29-1 to TRBJ1-1, with unresolved D. V gave up 7 bases and J gave up 2 bases, with 8 bases separating them. The CDR3 is 11 amino acids. In germline, CDR1 is SQVTM, CDR2 ANQGSEA.

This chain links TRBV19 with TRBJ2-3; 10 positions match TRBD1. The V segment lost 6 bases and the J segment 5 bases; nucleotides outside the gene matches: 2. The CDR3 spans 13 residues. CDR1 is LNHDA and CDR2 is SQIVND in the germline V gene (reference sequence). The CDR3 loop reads CASRRTGGDTQYF. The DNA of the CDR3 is TGTGCCAGTAGACGGACAGGGGGAGATACGCAGTATTTT.

CDR3 DNA: TGTGCCAGCAGTGAAGCAGACACAGGGGAGAATTACTTC. Encoded protein: CASSEADTGENYF. The chain carries TRBV2 and TRBJ2-7; 7 nucleotides match TRBD1. V lost 0 bases to trimming and J lost 13 bases; unmatched junction nucleotides: 9. The CDR3 totals 13 residues. CDR1 and CDR2 (germline): SNHLY, FYNNEI.

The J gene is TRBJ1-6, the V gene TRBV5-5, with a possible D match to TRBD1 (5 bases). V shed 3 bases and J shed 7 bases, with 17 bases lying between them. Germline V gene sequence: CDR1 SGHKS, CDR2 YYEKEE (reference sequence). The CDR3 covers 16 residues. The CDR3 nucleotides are TGTGCCAGCAGCTCCTCCCGGGGGAAGGTGAATTCACCCCTCCACTTT. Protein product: CASSSSRGKVNSPLHF.

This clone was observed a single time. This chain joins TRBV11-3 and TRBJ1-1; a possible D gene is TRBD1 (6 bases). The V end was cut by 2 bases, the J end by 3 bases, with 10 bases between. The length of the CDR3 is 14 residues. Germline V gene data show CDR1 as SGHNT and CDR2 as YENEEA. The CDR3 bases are TGTGCCAGCAGCTTATACAGGGTCGACACTGAAGCTTTCTTT. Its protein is CASSLYRVDTEAFF. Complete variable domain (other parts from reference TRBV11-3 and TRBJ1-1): EAGVVQSPRYKIIEKKQPVAFWCNPISGHNTLYWYLQNLGQGPELLIRYENEEAVDDSQLPKDRFSAERLKGVDSTLKIQPAELGDSAVYLCASSLYRVDTEAFFGQGTRLTVV.

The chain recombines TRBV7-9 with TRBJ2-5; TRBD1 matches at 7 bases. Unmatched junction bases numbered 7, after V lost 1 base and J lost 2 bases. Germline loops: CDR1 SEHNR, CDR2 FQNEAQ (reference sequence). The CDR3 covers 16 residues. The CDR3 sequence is CASSLGTGVRQETQYF. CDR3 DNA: TGTGCCAGCAGCTTAGGTACAGGGGTTAGGCAAGAGACCCAGTACTTC.

CDR3 coding DNA: TGTGCCAGCAGTTTTCCATTGCTGGGACAGGGTGGTGGCTACACCTTC. It translates to CASSFPLLGQGGGYTF. The gene calls are TRBV11-3 and TRBJ1-2, with TRBD1 matching over 9 bases. The J segment lost 7 bases and the V segment lost 6 bases, leaving 15 bases of the junction unmatched. Germline values: CDR1 SGHNT, CDR2 YENEEA. The CDR3 contains 16 residues. Based on the CDR3 plus reference TRBV11-3 and TRBJ1-2, the full variable domain is EAGVVQSPRYKIIEKKQPVAFWCNPISGHNTLYWYLQNLGQGPELLIRYENEEAVDDSQLPKDRFSAERLKGVDSTLKIQPAELGDSAVYLCASSFPLLGQGGGYTFGSGTRLTVV.

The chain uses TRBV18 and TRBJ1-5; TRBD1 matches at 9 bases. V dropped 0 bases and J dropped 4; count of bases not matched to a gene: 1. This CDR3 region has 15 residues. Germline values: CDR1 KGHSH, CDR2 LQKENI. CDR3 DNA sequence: TGTGCCAGCTCACCACCGGGGACAGGGAATCAGCCCCAGCATTTT. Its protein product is CASSPPGTGNQPQHF.